This is a list of T cell receptor beta chains from one sample in a study of cytomegalovirus exposure and HLA in healthy donors. The protocol was immunoSEQ multiplex PCR, while the TCRdb copy is restricted to in-frame clones and leaves out a portion. This table has around 230,000 clones, about 80% appearing once. Source material: PBMCs. Receptor source: a male donor in good health and CMV-seronegative. The CDR3 runs from the conserved cysteine through the conserved F or W. Each record gives: clone size, CDR3 length, V gene, J gene, D gene, CDR3 protein, CDR3 DNA. A D gene is named only where the DNA matches it firmly. Clone size is stated in some rows and not others, as once, few, many or a class when expanded.

.,13,TRBV4-2,TRBJ1-4,.,CASSHRAGEKLFF,TGTGCCAGCAGCCACAGGGCAGGGGAAAAACTGTTTTTT
.,13,TRBV7-9,TRBJ1-2,.,CASSLIRDYGYTF,TGTGCCAGCAGCTTAATCAGGGACTATGGCTACACCTTC
.,17,TRBV4-3,TRBJ2-3,TRBD1,CASSHTYRDRGTDTQYF,TGCGCCAGCAGCCATACTTACCGGGACAGGGGGACAGATACGCAGTATTTT
.,13,TRBV30,TRBJ1-1,TRBD1,CAWSRDSNTEAFF,TGTGCCTGGAGTCGGGACAGCAACACTGAAGCTTTCTTT
.,16,TRBV5-1,TRBJ2-1,TRBD1,CASSSETGAWGNEQFF,TGCGCCAGCAGCTCGGAGACAGGGGCTTGGGGCAATGAGCAGTTCTTC
.,18,TRBV4-2,TRBJ2-7,.,CASSQANPMGGGVYEQYF,TGTGCCAGCAGCCAAGCTAACCCGATGGGGGGAGGCGTCTACGAGCAGTACTTC
.,14,TRBV28,TRBJ1-5,TRBD1,CASSITGGGQPQHF,TGTGCCAGCAGCATAACAGGGGGCGGTCAGCCCCAGCATTTT
.,14,TRBV7-6,TRBJ2-5,.,CASSLGPRRETQYF,TGTGCCAGCAGCTTAGGCCCTAGACGGGAGACCCAGTACTTC
.,13,TRBV7-2,TRBJ2-7,TRBD2,CASSLIAGYEQYF,TGTGCCAGCAGCTTAATAGCGGGATACGAGCAGTACTTC
.,17,TRBV5-1,TRBJ2-3,TRBD2,CASSLAGTSGGANTQYF,TGCGCCAGCAGCTTGGCCGGGACTAGCGGGGGGGCGAATACGCAGTATTTT
.,15,TRBV2,TRBJ1-5,.,CASGGSGVANQPQHF,TGTGCCAGCGGGGGGTCGGGGGTTGCCAATCAGCCCCAGCATTTT
.,14,TRBV2,TRBJ1-5,.,CASKDYLGNQPQHF,TGTGCCAGCAAGGACTATTTGGGCAATCAGCCCCAGCATTTT
.,13,TRBV2,TRBJ2-3,TRBD1,CASSPGGTDTQYF,TGTGCCAGCAGCCCAGGGGGCACAGATACGCAATATTTT
once,13,TRBV30,TRBJ2-2,.,CASQESHTGELFF,TGTGCCTCCCAAGAAAGCCACACCGGGGAGCTGTTTTTT
.,11,TRBV20-1,TRBJ1-2,.,CSGGGNGGYTF,TGCAGTGGGGGAGGGAATGGTGGCTACACCTTC
.,15,TRBV19,TRBJ2-5,TRBD1,CASSEGGSWEETQYF,TGTGCCAGTAGTGAAGGGGGCAGCTGGGAAGAGACCCAGTACTTC
.,16,TRBV5-5,TRBJ1-6,.,CASSTPARTSDSPLHF,TGTGCCAGCAGCACCCCCGCCCGGACATCGGATTCACCCCTCCACTTT
.,16,TRBV4-2,TRBJ2-1,TRBD2,CASSPLLAGGYNEQFF,TGTGCCAGCAGCCCCCTTCTAGCGGGGGGCTACAATGAGCAGTTCTTC
.,13,TRBV28,TRBJ2-3,TRBD1,CASTVRGPSAQYF,TGTGCCAGCACCGTCAGGGGGCCCTCCGCGCAGTATTTT
once,13,TRBV5-6,TRBJ1-1,TRBD1,CASSLGAGGRAFF,TGTGCCAGCAGCTTAGGGGCAGGGGGAAGGGCTTTCTTT
once,16,TRBV9,TRBJ2-4,.,CASSGDEGVLGNIQYF,TGTGCCAGCAGCGGAGATGAGGGGGTTCTCGGAAACATTCAGTACTTC
.,15,TRBV28,TRBJ1-2,TRBD1,CASSLGTGLNYGYTF,TGTGCCAGCAGTTTGGGGACAGGGCTTAACTATGGCTACACCTTC
.,14,TRBV7-2,TRBJ2-7,.,CASSLALTPREQYF,TGTGCCAGCAGCTTAGCCCTTACACCCCGCGAGCAGTACTTC
.,14,TRBV28,TRBJ1-1,.,CASSFIQGTTEAFF,TGTGCCAGCAGTTTCATTCAGGGGACCACTGAAGCTTTCTTT
once,16,TRBV7-3,TRBJ2-3,.,CASSSARVGGTDTQYF,TGTGCCAGCAGCTCCGCCAGGGTAGGTGGGACAGATACGCAGTATTTT
few,14,TRBV6-1,TRBJ2-1,TRBD1,CASSDSGQGTEQFF,TGTGCCAGCAGTGACTCAGGACAGGGTACTGAGCAGTTCTTC
.,15,TRBV27,TRBJ1-5,.,CASSRGGDSNQPQHF,TGTGCCAGCAGCCGGGGGGGGGATAGCAATCAGCCCCAGCATTTT
.,19,TRBV7-3,TRBJ2-3,TRBD2,CASSTPLGLAGGTEDTQYF,TGTGCCAGCAGCACCCCCTTGGGGCTAGCGGGGGGCACGGAAGATACGCAGTATTTT
.,17,TRBV7-9,TRBJ1-2,TRBD1,CASSSPRDRGRNYGYTF,TGTGCCAGCAGCTCTCCCCGGGACAGGGGCCGTAACTATGGCTACACCTTC
.,13,TRBV19,TRBJ2-7,TRBD1,CASKATGGYEQYF,TGTGCCAGTAAAGCGACAGGGGGCTACGAGCAGTACTTC
.,15,TRBV7-2,TRBJ2-7,TRBD1,CASSFGQVLSYEQYF,TGTGCCAGCAGCTTCGGACAGGTCCTCTCCTACGAGCAGTACTTC
.,15,TRBV7-8,TRBJ1-1,.,CASSQRRQGGSEAFF,TGTGCCAGCAGCCAGAGGCGGCAGGGAGGCTCTGAAGCTTTCTTT
.,13,TRBV6-5,TRBJ1-1,.,CASQAGTSKEAFF,TGTGCCAGCCAAGCGGGGACAAGTAAGGAAGCTTTCTTT
once,15,TRBV6-5,TRBJ1-1,.,CASRNAGVQNTEAFF,TGTGCCAGCAGAAACGCAGGGGTCCAGAACACTGAAGCTTTCTTT
.,14,TRBV5-1,TRBJ2-1,.,CASSLAVQGHEQFF,TGCGCCAGCAGCTTGGCCGTCCAGGGCCATGAGCAGTTCTTC
.,17,TRBV7-9,TRBJ2-5,.,CASSLNTLYRESETQYF,TGTGCCAGCAGCTTAAACACTCTTTACCGGGAGTCGGAGACCCAGTACTTC
.,15,TRBV27,TRBJ2-7,TRBD1,CASSLGTGELNEQYF,TGTGCCAGCAGTTTAGGGACAGGGGAGCTGAACGAGCAGTACTTC
.,14,TRBV6-4,TRBJ1-1,.,CASSGGGLNTEAFF,TGTGCCAGCAGTGGGGGGGGGCTGAACACTGAAGCTTTCTTT
few,14,TRBV5-1,TRBJ2-3,.,CASSLGPGADTQYF,TGCGCCAGCAGCTTGGGACCAGGGGCAGATACGCAGTATTTT
.,14,TRBV5-4,TRBJ1-2,.,CASSFFNGNYGYTF,TGTGCCAGCAGCTTTTTTAACGGTAACTATGGCTACACCTTC
.,14,TRBV29-1,TRBJ2-2,.,CSVVRTENTGELFF,TGCAGCGTTGTTCGGACAGAGAACACCGGGGAGCTGTTTTTT
.,15,TRBV4-3,TRBJ2-7,TRBD1,CASSQETGGGYEQYF,TGCGCCAGCAGCCAAGAAACAGGGGGCGGATACGAGCAGTACTTC
.,14,TRBV9,TRBJ2-3,.,CASSVAGEADTQYF,TGTGCCAGCAGCGTAGCGGGAGAGGCAGATACGCAGTATTTT
.,17,TRBV7-3,TRBJ2-2,TRBD1,CASSLLPGQGVSGELFF,TGTGCCAGCAGTCTTCTGCCGGGACAGGGGGTTTCCGGGGAGCTGTTTTTT
.,18,TRBV27,TRBJ2-4,TRBD2,CASSFQQLAGVAKNIQYF,TGTGCCAGCAGTTTCCAACAACTAGCGGGAGTTGCCAAAAACATTCAGTACTTC
few,18,TRBV5-6,TRBJ2-1,TRBD2,CASTPATSGGLSYNEQFF,TGTGCCAGCACCCCGGCGACTAGCGGGGGCCTATCCTACAATGAGCAGTTCTTC
.,16,TRBV5-1,TRBJ2-2,.,CASSLARQINTGELFF,TGCGCCAGCAGCTTGGCTAGACAGATCAACACCGGGGAGCTGTTTTTT
.,13,TRBV28,TRBJ2-5,.,CASNRQYQETQYF,TGTGCCAGCAACCGACAATACCAAGAGACCCAGTACTTC
.,16,TRBV4-1,TRBJ1-6,.,CASSQGLAVGGSPLHF,TGCGCCAGCAGCCAAGGACTCGCCGTGGGGGGTTCACCCCTCCACTTT
.,14,TRBV5-1,TRBJ2-5,TRBD2,CASMGGSLQETQYF,TGCGCCAGCATGGGAGGGAGCCTCCAAGAGACCCAGTACTTC
.,17,TRBV21-1,TRBJ2-5,.,CASSKVGTSGRGETQYF,TGTGCCAGCAGCAAAGTCGGTACTAGCGGGAGAGGGGAGACCCAGTACTTC
.,14,TRBV7-2,TRBJ2-7,.,CASSLGQVSYEQYF,TGTGCCAGCAGCTTAGGACAGGTCTCCTACGAGCAGTACTTC
.,15,TRBV7-8,TRBJ2-7,.,CASSLSQVTTYEQYF,TGTGCCAGCAGCTTATCCCAGGTAACCACCTACGAGCAGTACTTC
.,14,TRBV5-8,TRBJ1-4,TRBD1,CASSLRDRREKLFF,TGTGCCAGCAGCTTAAGGGACAGAAGAGAAAAACTGTTTTTT
.,13,TRBV6-1,TRBJ1-2,.,CASRETANYGYTF,TGTGCCAGCAGAGAGACAGCTAACTATGGCTACACCTTC
.,15,TRBV6-6,TRBJ2-1,.,CASTHGSGTYNEQFF,TGTGCCAGCACCCACGGTAGCGGAACTTACAATGAGCAGTTCTTC
.,15,TRBV25-1,TRBJ1-6,.,CASASRQGNNSPLHF,TGTGCCAGCGCCTCTAGGCAGGGGAATAATTCACCCCTCCACTTT